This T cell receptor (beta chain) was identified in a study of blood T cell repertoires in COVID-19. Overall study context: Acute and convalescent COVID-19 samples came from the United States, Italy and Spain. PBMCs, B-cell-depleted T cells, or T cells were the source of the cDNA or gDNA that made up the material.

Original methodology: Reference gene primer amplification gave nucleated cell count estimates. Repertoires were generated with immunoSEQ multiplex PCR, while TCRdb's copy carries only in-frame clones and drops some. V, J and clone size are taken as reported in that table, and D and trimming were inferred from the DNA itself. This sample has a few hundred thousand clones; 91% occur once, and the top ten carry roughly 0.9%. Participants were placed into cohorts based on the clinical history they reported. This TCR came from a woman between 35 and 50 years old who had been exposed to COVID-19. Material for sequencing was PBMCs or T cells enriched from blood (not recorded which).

The CDR3 bases are TGCGCCAGCAGCCCGTGGACAGGGGGCTACTACACCCCGGTTACGCAGTATTTT. Its protein product is CASSPWTGGYYTPVTQYF. The chain employs TRBV5-1 and TRBJ2-3; 11 positions agree with TRBD1. The germline V gene encodes CDR1 SGHRS and CDR2 YFSETQ. The trim removed 4 bases at V and 8 bases at J, leaving 18 bases unmatched. This CDR3 spans 18 amino acids.